Shown below are 18 T cell receptor beta chains from a single sample sequenced in a study of shared clonotypes between healthy human individuals. Data came from immunoSEQ multiplex PCR; TCRdb stores just in-frame clones and leaves some out. The repertoire holds about 800,000 clones, with approximately 97% as singletons. Positively selected for CCR7, the CD45RO-negative cells used as naive CD8 cells excluded terminally differentiated effector memory CD45RA+ cells. Sequencing was done on a sample of naive CD8+ T cells sorted from blood. The origin of the receptors is a man aged 30 to 39 in good health.

The rearrangement links TRBV27 to TRBJ2-7; possibly TRBD2 for D (6 bases). The CDR3 extends over 16 amino acids. V gave up 0 bases and J gave up 3 bases, with 15 bases separating them. CDR1 MNHEY and CDR2 SMNVEV come from the germline V gene (reference sequence). The CDR3 loop is CASSLSRAGLGYEQYF. The CDR3 DNA sequence: TGTGCCAGCAGTTTATCCAGGGCGGGGTTGGGCTACGAGCAGTACTTC.

The gene calls are TRBV9 and TRBJ1-1; D might be TRBD1 (6 bases). The CDR3 contains 14 residues. Per germline, CDR1 SGDLS and CDR2 YYNGEE. Trimming left V 4 bases short and J 4 bases short, with 14 bases between. CDR3 sequence: CASSLTGLGTEAFF. Here the CDR3 DNA reads TGTGCCAGCAGCTTAACAGGGCTGGGCACTGAAGCTTTCTTT.

The CDR3 loop is CASSQVPFPTNEKLFF. CDR3 nucleotides: TGTGCCAGCAGCCAAGTCCCTTTTCCAACTAATGAAAAACTGTTTTTT. This chain joins TRBV14 and TRBJ1-4; unclear D gene. The V gene's germline CDR1 is SGHDN and CDR2 FVKESK. This CDR3 contains 16 residues. Trimming took off 1 base at V and 0 bases at J, with 9 bases between the two ends.

This chain uses TRBV6-1 with TRBJ1-5; tentative D call: TRBD1 (5 bases). The CDR3 runs 15 residues. CDR1 and CDR2 from the germline V gene are MNHNS and SASEGT. V was clipped by 1 base and J by 2 bases, with 9 bases between them. The CDR3 DNA reads as TGTGCCAGCAGTGAAGAAGGGGCGGGCAATCAGCCCCAGCATTTT. It codes for CASSEEGAGNQPQHF.

On this clone itself: The same CDR3 also results from other DNA sequences found in this sample. This chain links TRBV7-9 with TRBJ2-7; D is unclear. Trimming cost V 2 bases and J 3 bases, with 5 bases left between them. CDR1 and CDR2 (germline): SEHNR, FQNEAQ (reference sequence). The CDR3 runs to 12 residues. The CDR3 nucleotides are TGTGCCAGCAGCTTACTGGGCTACGAGCAGTACTTC. Residues: CASSLLGYEQYF.

This rearrangement joins TRBV11-1 to TRBJ2-4, with 8 nucleotides matching TRBD2. The J segment lost 0 bases and the V segment lost 6 bases, leaving 4 bases of the junction unmatched. Germline CDR1 and CDR2: SGHAT and FQDESV (reference sequence). The CDR3 extends over 15 amino acids. CDR3 protein: CASRVSGEAKNIQYF. In DNA form, the CDR3 reads TGTGCCAGCAGAGTTAGCGGGGAAGCCAAAAACATTCAGTACTTC.

This clone was seen only a few times. The chain joins TRBV6-5 to TRBJ1-5; D uncertain. The CDR3 totals 13 residues. Germline CDR1 and CDR2: MNHEY and SVGAGI. V gave up 6 bases and J gave up 5 bases, with 11 bases separating them. The CDR3 loop reads CASSPHPYQPQHF. The CDR3 region has the DNA TGTGCCAGCAGCCCTCACCCATATCAGCCCCAGCATTTT.

The chain is built from TRBV7-9 and TRBJ2-7, with D possibly being TRBD2 (5 bases). Germline CDR1 is SEHNR and CDR2 is FQNEAQ (reference sequence). V gave up 5 bases and J gave up 5 bases, with 19 bases separating them. This CDR3 is 15 amino acids long. The CDR3 loop reads CASSPTAGLTDEQYF. CDR3 nucleotide sequence: TGTGCCAGCAGCCCCACCGCTGGACTTACAGACGAGCAGTACTTC.

The CDR3 protein is CASSQRGGDPSYNEQFF. CDR3 bases: TGCGCCAGCAGCCAGAGGGGAGGGGACCCCTCCTACAATGAGCAGTTCTTC. The chain combines TRBV4-1 with TRBJ2-1, with TRBD2 identical over 7 bases. Looked up from germline, CDR1 is MGHRA and CDR2 is YSYEKL. The J segment lost 0 bases and the V segment lost 3 bases, leaving 8 bases of the junction unmatched. This CDR3 has 17 residues.

This chain joins TRBV12-5 and TRBJ1-1, with D maybe TRBD1 (6 bases). V gave up 3 bases and J gave up 5 bases, with 16 bases separating them. The CDR3 spans 15 residues. Germline V gene lookup returns CDR1 LGHNT and CDR2 FRNRAP. This CDR3 is CASGFGQTEWTEAFF. The CDR3 DNA reads as TGTGCTAGTGGTTTTGGACAGACTGAATGGACTGAAGCTTTCTTT.

The gene calls are TRBV10-3 and TRBJ2-7; 7 nucleotides align to TRBD1. Trimming cost V 3 bases and J 5 bases; bases outside gene matches: 7. CDR1 and CDR2 from the germline V gene are ENHRY and SYGVKD. The CDR3 totals 14 residues. The DNA of the CDR3 is TGTGCCATCAGTGACTACAGGGGCGGCGACGAGCAGTACTTC. This sequence encodes CAISDYRGGDEQYF.

The rearrangement uses TRBV15 and TRBJ2-5; 7 bases line up with TRBD1. Losses at the gene ends were 1 base for V and 2 bases for J; bases not matched to a gene: 16. Per germline, CDR1 LNHNV and CDR2 YYDKDF (reference sequence). This CDR3 region has 19 residues. CDR3 in amino acids: CATSRGSFTGTEKQETQYF. The CDR3 DNA reads as TGTGCCACCAGCAGAGGATCATTCACCGGGACAGAAAAACAAGAGACCCAGTACTTC.

The chain couples TRBV7-6 to TRBJ2-5; 11 positions match TRBD2. The CDR3 covers 16 residues. The V and J ends lost 5 bases and 2 bases, in that order; junction bases with no gene match: 7. Germline-derived CDR1 and CDR2 are SGHVS and FNYEAQ. CDR3 DNA: TGTGCCAGCAGCCCCCGGACTAGCGGGCAACAAGAGACCCAGTACTTC. Its translation is CASSPRTSGQQETQYF.

V gene TRBV9 combines with J gene TRBJ2-7; TRBD2 is a possible D gene (5 bases). This CDR3 spans 15 amino acids. Trimming left V 3 bases short and J 1 base short, with 14 bases between. CDR1 is SGDLS, CDR2 YYNGEE, per germline. In DNA form, the CDR3 reads TGTGCCAGCAGCGCTAGCCAAACCGGGTCCTACGAGCAGTACTTC. It codes for CASSASQTGSYEQYF.

The chain has TRBV5-1 and TRBJ2-7; 10 positions match TRBD1. Germline assignment: CDR1 SGHRS and CDR2 YFSETQ. The CDR3 loop spans 16 amino acids. V lost 0 bases, J lost 3 bases, and 6 bases stayed unmatched. CDR3 DNA sequence: TGCGCCAGCAGCTTGGACCGGACAGGGGGACTCTACGAGCAGTACTTC. It is translated as CASSLDRTGGLYEQYF.

The rearrangement joins TRBV11-3 to TRBJ2-7; maybe TRBD1 (6 bases). CDR3 length: 12 amino acids. Germline V gene lookup returns CDR1 SGHNT and CDR2 YENEEA. The V end lost 5 bases, the J end lost 3 bases, and 8 bases lay between the germline ends. As DNA, the CDR3 is TGTGCCAGCAGCAAACAGGGCTACGAGCAGTACTTC. This sequence encodes CASSKQGYEQYF. The whole variable domain, filled in from reference TRBV11-3 and TRBJ2-7, reads EAGVVQSPRYKIIEKKQPVAFWCNPISGHNTLYWYLQNLGQGPELLIRYENEEAVDDSQLPKDRFSAERLKGVDSTLKIQPAELGDSAVYLCASSKQGYEQYFGPGTRLTVT.

This chain joins TRBV13 and TRBJ2-5, with a possible D match to TRBD1 (6 bases). V was trimmed by 5 bases and J by 5 bases, leaving 12 bases between them. The CDR3 sequence is 13 residues long. The V gene's germline CDR1 is PRHDT and CDR2 FYEKMQ (reference sequence). CDR3 DNA sequence: TGTGCCAGCAGCCCCCCTGGGGGCGAGACCCAGTACTTC. Protein product: CASSPPGGETQYF.

The J gene is TRBJ1-1, the V gene TRBV6-5; D is unresolved. CDR1 MNHEY and CDR2 SVGAGI come from the germline V gene. The ends were cut back, 0 bases at V and 0 bases at J, with 5 bases in the middle. There are 14 residues in the CDR3. CDR3 in amino acids: CASSYSNLNTEAFF. The CDR3 nucleotides read TGTGCCAGCAGTTACTCGAACCTGAACACTGAAGCTTTCTTT.